The 31 T cell receptor beta chains below come from one sample, sequenced in a study of shared clonotypes between healthy human individuals. The repertoire was sequenced with immunoSEQ multiplex PCR; TCRdb's copy has only in-frame clones and lacks some. The data contain roughly 2,300,000 clones, 85% to 95% of them seen just once; the ten biggest clones take up about 0.36%. Specimen: naive CD4+ T cells from PBMCs. The subset denotes: CD45RA+ positively selected. The receptor set was obtained from a man in his late teens or twenties in good health. Some clones in this sample may be carry-over from other donors' samples.

The chain joins TRBV7-8 to TRBJ2-7, with D perhaps TRBD1 or TRBD2 (6 bases each). The CDR3 consists of 15 residues. From germline, CDR1 is SGHVS and CDR2 FQNEAQ. V lost 4 bases and J lost 3, with 16 bases in between. The CDR3 DNA reads TGTGCCAGCAGCTCCTCGGGGGCCCTCCTCTACGAGCAGTACTTC. Translation: CASSSSGALLYEQYF.

V gene TRBV4-2 combines with J gene TRBJ1-2; D perhaps matches TRBD1 (5 bases). CDR1 and CDR2 from the germline V gene are LGHNA and YNFKEQ. The V end was cut by 0 bases, the J end by 7 bases, with 9 bases between. The CDR3 totals 13 residues. The CDR3 reads CASSQDEGRGYTF. In nucleotides, the CDR3 is TGTGCCAGCAGCCAAGATGAGGGACGTGGCTACACCTTC.

The chain uses TRBV28 and TRBJ2-2; 7 positions match TRBD1. The CDR3 is 14 amino acids. Germline trimming cut 5 bases from V and 4 bases from J; bases unmatched to any gene: 4. Germline V gives CDR1 MDHEN, CDR2 SYDVKM. The CDR3 bases are TGTGCCAGCAGTCCTGACAGGGTCACCGGGGAGCTGTTTTTT. It specifies CASSPDRVTGELFF.

This clone was recorded once. V gene TRBV30 combines with J gene TRBJ1-6; 7 nucleotides align to TRBD1. CDR3 length: 14 amino acids. Germline V gene lookup returns CDR1 GTSNPN and CDR2 SVGIG (reference sequence). J lost 7 bases, V lost 0 bases, and 3 bases had no gene match. The CDR3, as DNA: TGTGCCTGGAGTGTCGACAGGGTGAATTCACCCCTCCACTTT. This translates into CAWSVDRVNSPLHF.

The chain has TRBV5-1 and TRBJ1-1; D remains ambiguous. Trimming took off 1 base at V and 5 bases at J, with 15 bases between the two ends. The CDR3 length is 15 residues. The V gene's germline CDR1 is SGHRS and CDR2 YFSETQ. CDR3 sequence: CASSLLSSLGTEAFF. The DNA of the CDR3 is TGCGCCAGCAGCTTGCTCAGTTCCCTGGGAACTGAAGCTTTCTTT.

The V call is TRBV27, the J call TRBJ1-2; 7 bases agree with TRBD1. Germline trimming cut 6 bases from V and 4 bases from J; bases unmatched to any gene: 11. From germline, CDR1 is MNHEY and CDR2 SMNVEV (reference sequence). This CDR3 spans 15 amino acids. The CDR3 DNA sequence: TGTGCCAGCAGGCATCTTTCCGGGACAGCCTATGGCTACACCTTC. It codes for CASRHLSGTAYGYTF.

This chain joins TRBV29-1 and TRBJ2-3; D might be TRBD2 (5 bases). The CDR3 contains 13 residues. The germline CDR1 and CDR2 sequences are SQVTM and ANQGSEA. The ends were cut back, 4 bases at V and 4 bases at J, with 12 bases in the middle. DNA for the CDR3: TGCAGCGTTGTCCGCGGGCTCGCAGATACGCAGTATTTT. Translation: CSVVRGLADTQYF.

This chain connects TRBV10-3 to TRBJ1-1; D is perhaps TRBD1 (5 bases). There are 11 residues in the CDR3. V was cut by 8 bases and J by 7 bases, with 11 bases left in between. Germline V gives CDR1 ENHRY, CDR2 SYGVKD. CDR3 sequence: CAIGVGGEAFF. CDR3 sequence (DNA): TGTGCCATCGGAGTGGGGGGTGAAGCTTTCTTT.

With regard to this clone: The germline gene is not matched at one end of the junction; a read error may be the cause. The chain links TRBV9 to TRBJ2-7, with D maybe TRBD1 (5 bases). Germline assignment: CDR1 SGDLS and CDR2 YYNGEE. This CDR3 is 14 amino acids long. CDR3 protein: CASSWGDRSYEQYF. In DNA, the CDR3 is TGTGCTAGCAGTTGGGGCGACCGGTCCTACGAGCAGTACTTC.

The rearrangement uses TRBV29-1 and TRBJ1-2; TRBD1 aligns across 7 bases. The CDR3 length is 13 residues. Trimming at V came to 4 bases and at J to 8 bases, leaving 10 bases not matched to a gene. Germline lookup yields CDR1 SQVTM and CDR2 ANQGSEA. The DNA for the CDR3 is TGCAGCGTTGGAGCCCCAGGGGGGGCCGGCTACACCTTC. Amino acids: CSVGAPGGAGYTF.

The chain uses TRBV5-1 and TRBJ2-7; a possible D gene is TRBD1 (6 bases). The germline V gene encodes CDR1 SGHRS and CDR2 YFSETQ. V shed 4 bases and J shed 5 bases, with 13 bases lying between them. The CDR3 is 13 residues long. CDR3 amino acids: CASSGQGSDEQYF. CDR3 sequence (DNA): TGCGCCAGCAGCGGGCAGGGGTCTGACGAGCAGTACTTC.

About this clone: Other DNA variants within this sample encode the same CDR3. The chain has TRBV14 and TRBJ2-7; D possibly corresponds to TRBD2 (5 bases). This CDR3 comprises 13 residues. From germline, CDR1 is SGHDN and CDR2 FVKESK. V shed 1 base and J shed 5 bases, with 9 bases lying between them. The CDR3 sequence: CASSQVWGDEQYF. CDR3 nucleotides: TGTGCCAGCAGCCAAGTCTGGGGAGACGAGCAGTACTTC.

Concerning this clone itself: This sample includes further DNA sequences coding for the same CDR3. The chain combines TRBV28 with TRBJ2-7, with D possibly TRBD1 on 6 matching bases. The germline CDR1 and CDR2 sequences are MDHEN and SYDVKM. The germline V and J ends were trimmed by 5 bases and 6 bases, with 11 bases remaining between them. The CDR3 spans 12 residues. DNA of the CDR3: TGTGCCAGCAGTCTCACAGGGCTCGAGCAGTACTTC. This gives the protein CASSLTGLEQYF. The variable domain in full, with the rest retrieved from reference TRBV28 and TRBJ2-7, is DVKVTQSSRYLVKRTGEKVFLECVQDMDHENMFWYRQDPGLGLRLIYFSYDVKMKEKGDIPEGYSVSREKKERFSLILESASTNQTSMYLCASSLTGLEQYFGPGTRLTVT.

The CDR3 DNA sequence: TGTGCCAGCAGTTTCCCTTCATCATCGGGGGCTGAGACCCAGTACTTC. Translation: CASSFPSSSGAETQYF. The chain employs TRBV28 and TRBJ2-5; tentatively, D is TRBD1 or TRBD2 (6 bases each). CDR3 length equals 16 residues. The V end lost 3 bases, the J end lost 5 bases, and 19 bases lay between the germline ends. Germline V gives CDR1 MDHEN, CDR2 SYDVKM.

The chain combines TRBV5-1 with TRBJ2-7, with 14 bases that match TRBD2. The CDR3 consists of 15 residues. V shed 3 bases, J shed 7 bases, and the junction held 6 bases outside the gene matches. Germline V gene sequence: CDR1 SGHRS, CDR2 YFSETQ. The CDR3 DNA sequence: TGCGCCAGCAGCTCGGGACTAGCGGGAGATACGGAGCAGTACTTC. Amino acids: CASSSGLAGDTEQYF.

In this sample, this clone turned up a few times. The identical CDR3 is also encoded by other nucleotide sequences in the sample. The chain is built from TRBV7-9 and TRBJ1-1; D unclear. Germline values: CDR1 SEHNR, CDR2 FQNEAQ (reference sequence). The V gene lost 5 bases and the J gene lost 0 bases, with 4 bases spanning the gap. This CDR3 is 12 amino acids long. The CDR3 loop reads CASSPMNTEAFF. CDR3 DNA: TGTGCCAGCAGCCCCATGAACACTGAAGCTTTCTTT.

The J gene is TRBJ2-7, the V gene TRBV18; D call uncertain. The germline V and J ends were trimmed by 3 bases and 0 bases, with 9 bases remaining between them. This CDR3 is built from 14 residues. The germline V gene has CDR1 KGHSH and CDR2 LQKENI. This CDR3 reads CASSPKSSSYEQYF. The CDR3 nucleotides read TGTGCCAGCTCACCCAAATCGAGCTCCTACGAGCAGTACTTC.

This chain links TRBV5-1 with TRBJ2-7, with TRBD1 identical over 11 bases. The CDR3 loop spans 17 amino acids. V trimming: 4 bases; J trimming: 5 bases; junction bases outside the gene matches: 14. Germline CDR1 reads SGHRS; CDR2 reads YFSETQ. CDR3 residues: CASSPKPPGQGVDEQYF. The CDR3 region has the DNA TGCGCCAGCAGCCCAAAGCCACCGGGACAGGGGGTCGACGAGCAGTACTTC.

Here the CDR3 reads CASSNDRGQGEKLFF. Written as DNA, the CDR3 is TGTGCCAGCAGTAACGACAGGGGGCAAGGGGAAAAACTGTTTTTT. V is TRBV28 and J is TRBJ1-4; 10 nucleotides align to TRBD1. This CDR3 has 15 amino acids. Losses at the gene ends were 5 bases for V and 8 bases for J; bases not matched to a gene: 8. The germline V gene encodes CDR1 MDHEN and CDR2 SYDVKM.

The gene calls are TRBV28 and TRBJ2-4; possibly TRBD2 for D (5 bases). V dropped 7 bases and J dropped 13 bases, with 20 bases sitting between them. Germline assignment: CDR1 MDHEN and CDR2 SYDVKM. CDR3 size: 13 residues. Written as DNA, the CDR3 is TGTGCCAGCACCGGGGTCGTCCTAAGGGTCCAGTACTTC. Its protein product is CASTGVVLRVQYF.

This clone has a single count. The chain joins TRBV5-4 to TRBJ1-1; the match to TRBD1 covers 9 bases. The CDR3 extends over 14 amino acids. Germline values: CDR1 SGHNT, CDR2 YYREEE (reference sequence). The J segment lost 6 bases and the V segment lost 4 bases, leaving 7 bases of the junction unmatched. The CDR3 reads CASSVTGGVPEAFF. As DNA, the CDR3 is TGTGCCAGCAGCGTGACAGGGGGAGTGCCTGAAGCTTTCTTT.

The V call is TRBV5-1, the J call TRBJ1-4; D perhaps matches TRBD1 (6 bases). Germline V gene lookup returns CDR1 SGHRS and CDR2 YFSETQ. The CDR3 is 16 residues long. The V and J ends lost 2 bases and 0 bases respectively, with 11 bases between them. The CDR3 bases are TGCGCCAGCAGCTTCGAGGCAGGGGCAACTAATGAAAAACTGTTTTTT. This sequence encodes CASSFEAGATNEKLFF.

The V call is TRBV21-1, the J call TRBJ2-7; no check of the table's D call, TRBD2, against the DNA was made. TRBV21-1 is an annotated pseudogene. This CDR3 region has 16 residues. Written as DNA, the CDR3 is TGTGCCAGCAGCAAAGGGAATGGCGGGAGCTCCTACGAGCAGTACTTC. Translated, it gives CASSKGNGGSSYEQYF.

The rearrangement joins TRBV4-2 to TRBJ1-6; unclear D gene. V was trimmed by 1 base and J by 7 bases, leaving 14 bases between them. The CDR3 loop spans 16 amino acids. Germline V gives CDR1 LGHNA, CDR2 YNFKEQ. The chain's CDR3 is CASSQGSTARNSPLHF. The CDR3 nucleotides read TGTGCCAGCAGCCAAGGGTCCACGGCTAGGAATTCACCCCTCCACTTT.

The V gene is TRBV19, the J gene TRBJ1-3, with a tentative D call TRBD1 (5 bases). The CDR3 has 17 residues. Germline values: CDR1 LNHDA, CDR2 SQIVND (reference sequence). V lost 1 base, J lost 2 bases, and 15 bases lay in between. The CDR3 DNA follows: TGTGCCAGTAGTATAGGTTTGCAGGGAAACGCTGGAAACACCATATATTTT. It specifies CASSIGLQGNAGNTIYF.

This chain uses TRBV4-2 with TRBJ2-1; D gene uncertain. This CDR3 has 13 amino acids. Germline V gives CDR1 LGHNA, CDR2 YNFKEQ. Between the trimmed V and J ends, which lost 2 bases and 5 bases, there was a span of 7 bases. This CDR3 reads CASSQSPDNEQFF. The CDR3 DNA sequence: TGTGCCAGCAGCCAAAGTCCCGACAATGAGCAGTTCTTC.

This clone was observed once. The CDR3: CASSEWGDSPLHF. For the CDR3, the DNA is TGTGCCAGCAGTGAATGGGGTGACTCACCCCTCCACTTT. The V and J genes are TRBV25-1 and TRBJ1-6; D gene uncertain. Trimming cost V 1 base and J 10 bases, with 8 bases left between them. The CDR3 length is 13 residues. Germline CDR1 MGHDK, CDR2 SYGVNS.

In DNA form, the CDR3 reads TGTGCCAGCAGTCCTCGACAGGGATCCCTCTCTGGGGCCAACGTCCTGACTTTC. This encodes CASSPRQGSLSGANVLTF. The chain couples TRBV28 to TRBJ2-6; 7 bases agree with TRBD1. Looked up from germline, CDR1 is MDHEN and CDR2 is SYDVKM. The trim removed 5 bases at V and 0 bases at J, leaving 10 bases unmatched. This CDR3 has 18 amino acids.

The chain joins TRBV6-7 to TRBJ1-2; 8 positions match TRBD1. TRBV6-7 is an ORF, with its function uncertain. The CDR3 spans 18 residues. Trimming cost V 0 bases and J 4 bases; bases outside gene matches: 13. The DNA of the CDR3 is TGTGCCAGCAGTTACTCGAGGAATCCGCAGGGGGCCTTCTATGGCTACACCTTC. Protein product: CASSYSRNPQGAFYGYTF.

As to this clone: This CDR3 is also generated by other DNA sequences in the sample. This chain uses TRBV28 with TRBJ1-1, with a weak D call TRBD1 (5 bases). Between the trimmed V and J ends, which lost 2 bases and 2 bases, there was a span of 6 bases. The CDR3 runs 13 residues. Germline CDR1 reads MDHEN; CDR2 reads SYDVKM. CDR3: CASSLQGNTEAFF. For the CDR3, the DNA is TGTGCCAGCAGTTTACAGGGTAACACTGAAGCTTTCTTT.

In its sample, this clone was seen once. The chain has TRBV5-1 and TRBJ1-3, with a possible D match to TRBD1 (6 bases). The CDR3 length is 14 residues. Per germline, CDR1 SGHRS and CDR2 YFSETQ. V lost 4 bases, J lost 2 bases, and 10 bases lay in between. CDR3 protein: CASSATGTGNTIYF. CDR3 DNA: TGCGCCAGCAGCGCGACAGGTACTGGAAACACCATATATTTT.